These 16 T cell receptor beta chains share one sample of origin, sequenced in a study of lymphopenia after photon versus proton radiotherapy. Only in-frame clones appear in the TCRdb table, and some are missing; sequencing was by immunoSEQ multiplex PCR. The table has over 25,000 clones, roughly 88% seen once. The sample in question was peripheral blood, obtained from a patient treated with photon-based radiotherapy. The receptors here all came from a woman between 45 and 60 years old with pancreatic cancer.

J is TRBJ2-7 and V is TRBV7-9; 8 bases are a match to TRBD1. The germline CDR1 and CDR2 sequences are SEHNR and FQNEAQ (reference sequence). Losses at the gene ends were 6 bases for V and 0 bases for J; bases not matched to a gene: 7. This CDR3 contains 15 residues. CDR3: CASRPTGGVSYEQYF. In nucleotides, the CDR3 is TGTGCCAGCAGACCTACAGGGGGAGTCTCCTACGAGCAGTACTTC.

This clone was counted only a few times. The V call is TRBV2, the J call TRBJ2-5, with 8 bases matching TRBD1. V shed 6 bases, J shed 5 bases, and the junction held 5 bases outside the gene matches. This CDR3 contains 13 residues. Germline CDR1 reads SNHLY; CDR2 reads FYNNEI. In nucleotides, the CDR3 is TGTGCCAGCAGCGGACAGGGCCGGGAGACCCAGTACTTC. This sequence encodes CASSGQGRETQYF.

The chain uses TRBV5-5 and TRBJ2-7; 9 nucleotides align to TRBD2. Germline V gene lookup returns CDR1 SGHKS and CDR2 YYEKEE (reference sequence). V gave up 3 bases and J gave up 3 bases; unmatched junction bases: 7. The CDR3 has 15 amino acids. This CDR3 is CASSWSGRSLYEQYF. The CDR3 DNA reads TGTGCCAGCAGCTGGAGCGGGAGGTCCCTCTACGAGCAGTACTTC. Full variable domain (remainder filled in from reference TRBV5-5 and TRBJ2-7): DAGVTQSPTHLIKTRGQQVTLRCSPISGHKSVSWYQQVLGQGPQFIFQYYEKEERGRGNFPDRFSARQFPNYSSELNVNALLLGDSALYLCASSWSGRSLYEQYFGPGTRLTVT.

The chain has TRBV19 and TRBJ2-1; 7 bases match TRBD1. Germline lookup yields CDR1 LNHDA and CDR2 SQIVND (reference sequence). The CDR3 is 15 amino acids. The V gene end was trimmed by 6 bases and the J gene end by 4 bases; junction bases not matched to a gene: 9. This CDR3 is CASSQGQVRYNEQFF. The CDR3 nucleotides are TGTGCCAGTAGCCAAGGACAGGTTCGGTACAATGAGCAGTTCTTC.

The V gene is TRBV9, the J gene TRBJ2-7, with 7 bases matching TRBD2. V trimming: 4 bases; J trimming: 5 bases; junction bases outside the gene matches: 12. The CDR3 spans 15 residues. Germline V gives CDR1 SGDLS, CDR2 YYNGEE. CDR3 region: CASSPAGGRTDEQYF. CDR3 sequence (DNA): TGTGCCAGCAGCCCAGCCGGGGGGAGAACTGACGAGCAGTACTTC.

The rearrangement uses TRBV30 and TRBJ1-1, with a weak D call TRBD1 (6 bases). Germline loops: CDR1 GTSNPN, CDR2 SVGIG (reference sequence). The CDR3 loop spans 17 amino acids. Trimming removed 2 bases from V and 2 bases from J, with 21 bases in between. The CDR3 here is CAWSSRGTSVRNTEAFF. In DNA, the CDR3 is TGTGCCTGGAGTTCGAGAGGGACAAGTGTCAGAAACACTGAAGCTTTCTTT.

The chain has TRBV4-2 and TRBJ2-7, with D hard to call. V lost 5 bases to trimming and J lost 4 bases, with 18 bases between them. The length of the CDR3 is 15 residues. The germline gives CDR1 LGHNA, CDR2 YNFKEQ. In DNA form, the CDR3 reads TGTGCCAGCAGCGTTGACCTAGGCCACGGGTACGAGCAGTACTTC. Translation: CASSVDLGHGYEQYF.

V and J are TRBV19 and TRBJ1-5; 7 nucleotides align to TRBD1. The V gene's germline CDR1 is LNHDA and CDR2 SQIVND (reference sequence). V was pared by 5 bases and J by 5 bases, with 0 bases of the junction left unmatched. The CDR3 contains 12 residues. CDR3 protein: CASSGQDQPQHF. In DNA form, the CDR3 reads TGTGCCAGTAGTGGACAGGATCAGCCCCAGCATTTT.

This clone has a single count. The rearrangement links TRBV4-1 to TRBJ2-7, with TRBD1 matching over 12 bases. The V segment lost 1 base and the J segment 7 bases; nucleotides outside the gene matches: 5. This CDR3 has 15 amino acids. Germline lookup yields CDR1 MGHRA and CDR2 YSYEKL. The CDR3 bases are TGCGCCAGCAGCCAAGGAGGGACAGGGGGCAGGGAGCAGTACTTC. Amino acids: CASSQGGTGGREQYF.

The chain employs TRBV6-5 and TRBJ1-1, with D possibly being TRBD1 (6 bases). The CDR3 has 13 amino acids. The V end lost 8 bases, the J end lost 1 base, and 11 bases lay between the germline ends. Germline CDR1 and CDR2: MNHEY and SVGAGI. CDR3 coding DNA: TGTGCCAGCTGGCGAGGGGGGAACACTGAAGCTTTCTTT. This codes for CASWRGGNTEAFF.

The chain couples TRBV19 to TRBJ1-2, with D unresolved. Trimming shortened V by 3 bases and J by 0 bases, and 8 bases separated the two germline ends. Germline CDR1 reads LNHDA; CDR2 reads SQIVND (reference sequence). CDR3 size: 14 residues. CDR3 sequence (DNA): TGTGCCAGTAGTATTCACAGTTCTAACTATGGCTACACCTTC. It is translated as CASSIHSSNYGYTF.

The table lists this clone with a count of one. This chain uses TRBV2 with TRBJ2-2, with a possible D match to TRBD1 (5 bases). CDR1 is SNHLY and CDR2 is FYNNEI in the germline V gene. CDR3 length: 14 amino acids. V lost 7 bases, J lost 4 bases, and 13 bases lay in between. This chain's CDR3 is CASTWTSSTGELFF. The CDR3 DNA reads TGTGCCAGCACCTGGACATCGAGCACCGGGGAGCTGTTTTTT.

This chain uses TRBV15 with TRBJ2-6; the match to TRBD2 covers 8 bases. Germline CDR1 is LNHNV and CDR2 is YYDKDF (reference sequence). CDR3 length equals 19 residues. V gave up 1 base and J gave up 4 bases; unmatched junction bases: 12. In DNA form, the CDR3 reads TGTGCCACCAGCAGAGGCTTTTCGGGAGGGCCGCGAGGGGCCAACGTCCTGACTTTC. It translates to CATSRGFSGGPRGANVLTF.

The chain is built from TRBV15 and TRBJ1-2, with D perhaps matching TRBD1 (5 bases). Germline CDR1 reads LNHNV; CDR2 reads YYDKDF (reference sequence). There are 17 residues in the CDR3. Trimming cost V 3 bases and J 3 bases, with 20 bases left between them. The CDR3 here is CATSRDVWGSGDYGYTF. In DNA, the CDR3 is TGTGCCACCAGCAGGGATGTATGGGGGAGCGGAGACTATGGCTACACCTTC.

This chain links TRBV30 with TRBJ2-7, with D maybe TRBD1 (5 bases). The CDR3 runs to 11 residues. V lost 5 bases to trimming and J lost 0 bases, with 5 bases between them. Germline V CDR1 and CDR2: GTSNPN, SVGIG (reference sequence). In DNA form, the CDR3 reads TGTGCCTGGGACAGCTCCTACGAGCAGTACTTC. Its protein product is CAWDSSYEQYF.

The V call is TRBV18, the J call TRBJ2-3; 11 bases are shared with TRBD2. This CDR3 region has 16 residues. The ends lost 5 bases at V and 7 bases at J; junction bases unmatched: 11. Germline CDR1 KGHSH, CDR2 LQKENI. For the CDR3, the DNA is TGTGCCAGCTCAGCCTCCGGGACTAGCGGCCTTTATACGCAGTATTTT. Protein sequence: CASSASGTSGLYTQYF.